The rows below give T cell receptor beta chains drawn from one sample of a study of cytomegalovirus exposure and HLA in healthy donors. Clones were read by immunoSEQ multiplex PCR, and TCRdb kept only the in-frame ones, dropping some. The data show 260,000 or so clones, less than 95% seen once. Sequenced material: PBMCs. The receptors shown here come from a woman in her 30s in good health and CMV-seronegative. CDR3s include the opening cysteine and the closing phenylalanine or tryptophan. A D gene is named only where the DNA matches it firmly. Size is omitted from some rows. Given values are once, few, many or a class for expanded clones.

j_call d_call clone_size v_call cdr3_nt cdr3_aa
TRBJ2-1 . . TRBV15 TGTGCCACCAGCAGAGAGACAGGAATTTACAATGAGCAGTTCTTC CATSRETGIYNEQFF
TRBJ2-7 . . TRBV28 TGTGCCAGCAGCCCTACAGGGATCTACGAGCAGTACTTC CASSPTGIYEQYF
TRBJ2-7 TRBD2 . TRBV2 TGTGCCAGCACTGGACTAGCGGCCTACGAGCAGTACTTC CASTGLAAYEQYF
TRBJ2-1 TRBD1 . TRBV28 TGTGCCAGCAGTTTCCTAGGGGGCCCAAGCTCCTACAATGAGCAGTTCTTC CASSFLGGPSSYNEQFF
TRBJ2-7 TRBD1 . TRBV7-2 TGTGCCAGCAGCTTAGGGGGACAGGGGACCTACGAGCAGTACTTC CASSLGGQGTYEQYF
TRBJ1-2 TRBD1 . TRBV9 TGTGCCAGCAGCGTAGCTTTTCAGGGGGGATACGGCTACACCTTC CASSVAFQGGYGYTF
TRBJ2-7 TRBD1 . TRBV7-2 TGTGCCAGCAGCTTATCGGGACAGGGGGGTAAATACGAGCAGTACTTC CASSLSGQGGKYEQYF
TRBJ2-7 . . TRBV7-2 TGTGCCAGCAGCTCCGACTATACAACCTACGAGCAGTACTTC CASSSDYTTYEQYF
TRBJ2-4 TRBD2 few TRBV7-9 TGTGCCAGCAGCTTAGCGGCGGGAGGGCCTATTGGCAAAAACATTCAGTACTTC CASSLAAGGPIGKNIQYF
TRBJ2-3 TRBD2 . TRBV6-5 TGTGCCAGCAGTATTAGCGGGAGATCGGATACGCAGTATTTT CASSISGRSDTQYF
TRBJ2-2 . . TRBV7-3 TGTGCCAGCAGCCCTGGGACTCCCACCGGGGAGCTGTTTTTT CASSPGTPTGELFF
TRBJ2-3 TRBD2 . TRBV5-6 TGTGCCAGCAGGGTAGTGACCGGACTAGCGACAGATACGCAGTATTTT CASRVVTGLATDTQYF
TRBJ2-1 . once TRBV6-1 TGTGCCAGCAGTGATAGCGGCACAAGCTCCTACAATGAGCAGTTCTTC CASSDSGTSSYNEQFF
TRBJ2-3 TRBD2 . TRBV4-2 TGTGCCAGCAGCCCGAAGGGACTAGAGGTAGCAGATACGCAGTATTTT CASSPKGLEVADTQYF
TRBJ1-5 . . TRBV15 TGTGCCACCAGAGGGGGGGCAGGCCAGCCCCAGCATTTT CATRGGAGQPQHF
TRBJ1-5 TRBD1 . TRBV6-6 TGTGCCAGCTTAGGCCCGGGACAGGTTCAGCCCCAGCATTTT CASLGPGQVQPQHF
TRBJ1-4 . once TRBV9 TGTGCCAGCAGCGGCGGAGGGCAAAAAAGATTGTTTTTT CASSGGGQKRLFF
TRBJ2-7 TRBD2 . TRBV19 TGTGCCAGTAGTCTCGCCGAGGGACTAGCGGGATACGAGCAGTACTTC CASSLAEGLAGYEQYF
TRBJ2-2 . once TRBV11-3 TGTGCCAGCAGCTTAGGTGCCAGGGAGCTGTTTTTT CASSLGARELFF
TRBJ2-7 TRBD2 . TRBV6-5 TGTGCCAGCAGTTACAGTAGCGGGCCCGGCGAGCAGTACTTC CASSYSSGPGEQYF
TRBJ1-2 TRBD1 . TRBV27 TGTGCCAGCAGGCGACAGGGCGACTATGGCTACACCTTC CASRRQGDYGYTF
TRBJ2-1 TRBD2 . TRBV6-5 TGTGCCAGCCGGCTAGCGGGATCCTACAATGAGCAGTTCTTC CASRLAGSYNEQFF
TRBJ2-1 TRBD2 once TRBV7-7 TGTGCCAGCAGCGATACCCTAGCGGGAGTGGATGAGCAGTTCTTC CASSDTLAGVDEQFF
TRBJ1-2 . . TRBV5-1 TGCGCCAGCAGCTTGGACAAAGCTAACTATGGCTACACCTTC CASSLDKANYGYTF
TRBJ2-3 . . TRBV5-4 TGTGCCAGCAGCTTCGGGCCCCCTAGCACAGATACGCAGTATTTT CASSFGPPSTDTQYF
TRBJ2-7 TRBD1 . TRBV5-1 TGCGCCAGCAGCTTGGCCGGCGACAGGGATGGGATATGGGAGCAGTACTTC CASSLAGDRDGIWEQYF
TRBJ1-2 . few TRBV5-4 TGTGCCAGCAGCTTGTTGGGGGACAATGATGGCTACACCTTC CASSLLGDNDGYTF
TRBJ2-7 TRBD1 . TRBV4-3 TGCGCCAGCAGCCAAGCCGGGACAGGGGGCCACGAGCAGTACTTC CASSQAGTGGHEQYF
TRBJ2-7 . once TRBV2 TGTGCCAGCAGTGAGGAGGGCAGGACCTACTACGAGCAGTACTTC CASSEEGRTYYEQYF
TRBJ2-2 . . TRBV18 TGTGCCAGCTCACCGGACAGCCGCACCGGGGAGCTGTTTTTT CASSPDSRTGELFF
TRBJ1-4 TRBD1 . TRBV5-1 TGCGCCAGCAGCTTGCCCACCGGGACAGGGAAAGAAAAACTGTTTTTT CASSLPTGTGKEKLFF
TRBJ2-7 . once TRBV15 TGTGCCACCAGCAGAGATCTGGGGCCAAGCTACGAGCAGTACTTC CATSRDLGPSYEQYF
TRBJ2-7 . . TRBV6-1 TGTGCCAGCAGCCCAACGACGGACCTGATGGTTGGGCAGTACTTC CASSPTTDLMVGQYF
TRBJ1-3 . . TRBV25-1 TGTGCCAGCAGCGCAACCGGGACTAACGGAAACACCATATATTTT CASSATGTNGNTIYF
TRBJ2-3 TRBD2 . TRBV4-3 TGCGCCAGCAGCCAAGAGAGCGGGAGTCGCACAGATACGCAGTATTTT CASSQESGSRTDTQYF
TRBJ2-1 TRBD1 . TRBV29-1 TGCAGCGTAGAAGGACAGGGGGAGAATGAGCAGTTCTTC CSVEGQGENEQFF
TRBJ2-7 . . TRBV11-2 TGTGCCAGCAGAACCGCCGGGACGGAGTACGAGCAGTACTTC CASRTAGTEYEQYF
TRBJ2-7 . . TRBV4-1 TGCGCCAGCAGCCAAGATCTAAGCGGCGAGCAGTACTTC CASSQDLSGEQYF
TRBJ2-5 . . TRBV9 TGTGCCAGCAGCGCACAGGGTGGTAGGGAGACCCAGTACTTC CASSAQGGRETQYF
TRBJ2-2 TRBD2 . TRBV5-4 TGTGCCAGCAGCTTGGTGCTAGCGGGGGTGAACACCGGGGAGCTGTTTTTT CASSLVLAGVNTGELFF
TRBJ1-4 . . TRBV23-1 TGCGCCGGAACGGACGGTCCTAATGAAAAACTGTTTTTT CAGTDGPNEKLFF
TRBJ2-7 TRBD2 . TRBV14 TGTGCCAGCAGCCTCGCCGGACTAGCGGGAGGTAGCTCCTACGAGCAGTACTTC CASSLAGLAGGSSYEQYF
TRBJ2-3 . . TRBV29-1 TGCAGCGTTGAACAGGACAGCATCACAGATACGCAGTATTTT CSVEQDSITDTQYF
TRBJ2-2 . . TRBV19 TGTGCCACTTCCACGACCGGGGAGCTGTTTTTT CATSTTGELFF
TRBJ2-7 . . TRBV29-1 TGCAGCGTGATCGGCGGGTACGAGCAGTACTTC CSVIGGYEQYF
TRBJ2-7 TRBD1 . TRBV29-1 TGCAGCGCGACCCGGACAGGGGGCGTGGGGGAGCAGTACTTC CSATRTGGVGEQYF
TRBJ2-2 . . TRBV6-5 TGTGCCAGCAGTTACGGGCACTTTAACACCGGGGAGCTGTTTTTT CASSYGHFNTGELFF
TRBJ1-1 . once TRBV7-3 TGTGCCAGCAGCCTACAGGGAGGCACTGAAGCTTTCTTT CASSLQGGTEAFF
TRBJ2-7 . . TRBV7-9 TGTGCCAGCAGCTTGGACTCTACCGGGACCAGGGGATCGCGCGAGCAGTACTTC CASSLDSTGTRGSREQYF
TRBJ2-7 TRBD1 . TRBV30 TGTGCCGGGACAGGGGGCTACGAGCAGTACTTC CAGTGGYEQYF
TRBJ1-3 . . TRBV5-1 TGCGCCAGCAGCCCCTCCCCCGTCTCTGGAAACACCATATATTTT CASSPSPVSGNTIYF
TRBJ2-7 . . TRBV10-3 TGTGCCATCAGTGAGTCTGGGACGTTCTACGAGCAGTACTTC CAISESGTFYEQYF
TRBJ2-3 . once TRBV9 TGTGCCAGCAGCGTAGGGGGCTTTACTAGCACAGATACGCAGTATTTT CASSVGGFTSTDTQYF
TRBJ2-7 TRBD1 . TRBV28 TGTGCCAGCACCCTGACAGGGCATGGAGAGCAGTACTTC CASTLTGHGEQYF